This is a list of T cell receptor beta chains from one sample in a study of high-grade serous ovarian cancer treatment subgroups. Assay used: immunoSEQ multiplex PCR; TCRdb lists only in-frame clones, some missing. The repertoire holds about 28,000 clones, about 88% seen once, with 2% to 2.5% in the top ten. Material: tumor tissue. The origin of the receptors is a human donor with high-grade serous ovarian cancer. The conserved cysteine and the conserved F or W are not part of the CDR3 here. Each record gives: clone size, V gene, CDR3 protein. The size field is filled for only some rows; it gives once, few, many or a size class.

few | TRBV19 | ASTKGGHTEAF
- | TRBV5-1 | ASSPDVAGQETQY
once | TRBV5-4 | ASSPLVGSGSSDTQY
- | TRBV15 | ATSYSQGVSDTQY
- | TRBV6-5 | ASSPAGADTQY
- | TRBV6-1 | ASRDRTGAYNEQF
- | TRBV18 | ASSPKMSGGNYGYT
- | TRBV6-5 | ASRPDRGGELF
- | TRBV5-1 | ASYLALGEADTQY
- | TRBV7-2 | ASSLDHRGAYGYT
- | TRBV7-9 | ASSLGGNRLTDTQY
- | TRBV2 | ASRENRFQETQY
few | TRBV7-6 | ASSLAGTKNTGELF
once | TRBV5-4 | ASSPERREETQY
- | TRBV25-1 | ASSVTGFKAF
- | TRBV2 | ASSVTQANQPQH
once | TRBV30 | AWSRSGGVYEQY
- | TRBV10-3 | ATKAGGARDEQF
- | TRBV29-1 | SVYGAFGAQYGYT
- | TRBV6-1 | ASSEATGWRRGDTQY
- | TRBV5-1 | ASSSQGRIDEQY
few | TRBV2 | ASNSQGARVYEQY
- | TRBV5-8 | ASTLLAGGRGDTQY
- | TRBV5-5 | ASMTRGSTDTQY
- | TRBV27 | ASRTLGTGSEQY
- | TRBV6-1 | ASSDSWLAGSITDTQY
- | TRBV4-1 | ASSPGFFRGPSEQY